These T cell receptor beta chains were read from a single sample in a study of shared clonotypes between healthy human individuals. The table came from immunoSEQ multiplex PCR; TCRdb's copy has only in-frame clones and leaves some out. The sample shows some 2,000,000 clones, about 95% of them seen only once. Sequenced input: naive CD8+ T cells sorted from blood. All receptors come from a man aged 18 to 29 in good health. CDR3s include the opening cysteine and the closing phenylalanine or tryptophan. The D gene is left open where the match is weak. Size values are once, few and many counts, or a class for expanded clones, and some rows have none.

j_gene: TRBJ2-2; v_gene: TRBV27; d_gene: TRBD1; abundance: once; CDR3aa: CASSFQRTGKNTGELFF; CDR3nt: TGTGCCAGCAGTTTCCAGCGGACAGGGAAGAACACCGGGGAGCTGTTTTTT
j_gene: TRBJ2-7; v_gene: TRBV7-9; d_gene: NA; abundance: NA; CDR3aa: CASSPRTVSYEQYF; CDR3nt: TGTGCCAGCAGCCCGAGGACAGTCTCCTACGAGCAGTACTTC
j_gene: TRBJ1-5; v_gene: TRBV11-2; d_gene: TRBD1; abundance: NA; CDR3aa: CASSSGTGNQPQHF; CDR3nt: TGTGCCAGCAGCTCCGGGACAGGGAATCAGCCCCAGCATTTT
j_gene: TRBJ2-7; v_gene: TRBV7-7; d_gene: TRBD1; abundance: NA; CDR3aa: CASSLVYDRELFEQYF; CDR3nt: TGTGCTAGCAGCTTAGTATACGACAGGGAGCTTTTCGAGCAGTACTTC
j_gene: TRBJ2-2; v_gene: TRBV27; d_gene: TRBD1; abundance: once; CDR3aa: CASSSPAGTGPGELFF; CDR3nt: TGTGCCAGCAGTTCCCCTGCCGGGACAGGGCCCGGGGAGCTGTTTTTT
j_gene: TRBJ2-3; v_gene: TRBV7-9; d_gene: TRBD1; abundance: NA; CDR3aa: CASSFGQGRTDTQYF; CDR3nt: TGTGCCAGCAGCTTCGGACAGGGCCGCACAGATACGCAGTATTTT
j_gene: TRBJ2-2; v_gene: TRBV15; d_gene: NA; abundance: NA; CDR3aa: CATSSPTRVRDTGELFF; CDR3nt: TGTGCCACCAGCAGCCCAACTAGGGTCCGAGACACCGGGGAGCTGTTTTTT
j_gene: TRBJ2-7; v_gene: TRBV19; d_gene: TRBD2; abundance: NA; CDR3aa: CASSMMAGAFEWEQYF; CDR3nt: TGTGCCAGTAGTATGATGGCGGGAGCCTTCGAATGGGAGCAGTACTTC
j_gene: TRBJ1-4; v_gene: TRBV4-1; d_gene: NA; abundance: NA; CDR3aa: CASSQTDSSLELFF; CDR3nt: TGCGCCAGCAGCCAAACGGACAGTTCTCTTGAACTGTTTTTT
j_gene: TRBJ2-7; v_gene: TRBV13; d_gene: NA; abundance: NA; CDR3aa: CASSPPGGHEQYF; CDR3nt: TGTGCCAGCAGCCCCCCCGGGGGGCACGAGCAGTACTTC
j_gene: TRBJ1-3; v_gene: TRBV2; d_gene: NA; abundance: NA; CDR3aa: CASSESQLISGNTIYF; CDR3nt: TGTGCCAGCAGTGAAAGCCAGCTAATCTCTGGAAACACCATATATTTT
j_gene: TRBJ1-3; v_gene: TRBV4-1; d_gene: NA; abundance: NA; CDR3aa: CASSQGPGTGNTIYF; CDR3nt: TGCGCCAGCAGCCAAGGTCCGGGGACTGGAAACACCATATATTTT
j_gene: TRBJ2-1; v_gene: TRBV4-1; d_gene: TRBD1; abundance: NA; CDR3aa: CASSQVPGQVYNEQFF; CDR3nt: TGCGCCAGCAGCCAAGTACCGGGACAGGTCTACAATGAGCAGTTCTTC
j_gene: TRBJ2-3; v_gene: TRBV30; d_gene: NA; abundance: NA; CDR3aa: CAWSVLGTDTQYF; CDR3nt: TGTGCCTGGAGTGTTTTGGGCACAGATACGCAGTATTTT
j_gene: TRBJ2-1; v_gene: TRBV28; d_gene: NA; abundance: NA; CDR3aa: CASSLSLDSDNEQFF; CDR3nt: TGTGCCAGCAGTTTATCACTCGACTCAGACAATGAGCAGTTCTTC
j_gene: TRBJ2-7; v_gene: TRBV5-1; d_gene: NA; abundance: NA; CDR3aa: CASSLEVATNSYEQYF; CDR3nt: TGCGCCAGCAGCTTGGAAGTCGCGACAAACTCCTACGAGCAGTACTTC
j_gene: TRBJ2-2; v_gene: TRBV6-6; d_gene: TRBD1; abundance: NA; CDR3aa: CASSLGTADTGELFF; CDR3nt: TGTGCCAGCAGCCTTGGGACAGCTGACACCGGGGAGCTGTTTTTT
j_gene: TRBJ2-5; v_gene: TRBV4-1; d_gene: TRBD2; abundance: NA; CDR3aa: CASSHTGTSSTQYF; CDR3nt: TGCGCCAGCAGCCATACCGGGACTAGCTCGACCCAGTACTTC
j_gene: TRBJ2-1; v_gene: TRBV13; d_gene: NA; abundance: once; CDR3aa: CASSEDSYNEQFF; CDR3nt: TGTGCCAGCAGCGAAGACTCCTACAATGAGCAGTTCTTC
j_gene: TRBJ1-1; v_gene: TRBV28; d_gene: NA; abundance: NA; CDR3aa: CASGAALGFGTEAFF; CDR3nt: TGTGCCAGCGGCGCGGCGCTCGGTTTCGGCACTGAAGCTTTCTTT
j_gene: TRBJ2-2; v_gene: TRBV6-5; d_gene: NA; abundance: NA; CDR3aa: CASSYGRTGELFF; CDR3nt: TGTGCCAGCAGTTACGGGAGAACCGGGGAGCTGTTTTTT
j_gene: TRBJ2-7; v_gene: TRBV6-5; d_gene: TRBD1; abundance: NA; CDR3aa: CASTEQGAYEQYF; CDR3nt: TGTGCCAGCACCGAACAGGGGGCCTACGAGCAGTACTTC
j_gene: TRBJ2-7; v_gene: TRBV5-4; d_gene: NA; abundance: NA; CDR3aa: CASSFSGYEQYF; CDR3nt: TGTGCCAGCAGCTTCAGCGGCTACGAGCAGTACTTC
j_gene: TRBJ1-2; v_gene: TRBV29-1; d_gene: NA; abundance: once; CDR3aa: CSFIGGSYGYTF; CDR3nt: TGCAGCTTCATCGGGGGCAGCTATGGCTACACCTTC
j_gene: TRBJ2-7; v_gene: TRBV5-6; d_gene: TRBD2; abundance: NA; CDR3aa: CASSATSGSINEQYF; CDR3nt: TGTGCCAGCAGCGCGACTAGCGGGAGTATCAACGAGCAGTACTTC
j_gene: TRBJ2-7; v_gene: TRBV4-3; d_gene: TRBD1; abundance: NA; CDR3aa: CASSQADRGEGYEQYF; CDR3nt: TGCGCCAGCAGCCAGGCCGACAGGGGCGAAGGGTACGAGCAGTACTTC
j_gene: TRBJ2-1; v_gene: TRBV19; d_gene: TRBD1; abundance: NA; CDR3aa: CASSTSYRDSSYNEQFF; CDR3nt: TGTGCCAGTAGTACCTCATACAGGGACAGCTCCTACAATGAGCAGTTCTTC
j_gene: TRBJ1-6; v_gene: TRBV7-9; d_gene: NA; abundance: few; CDR3aa: CASSLVQGRSPLHF; CDR3nt: TGTGCCAGCAGCTTAGTCCAGGGCAGGTCACCCCTCCACTTT
j_gene: TRBJ2-7; v_gene: TRBV7-2; d_gene: TRBD2; abundance: once; CDR3aa: CASREWGGSSSPPYEQYF; CDR3nt: TGTGCCAGCAGAGAGTGGGGGGGGTCCTCCTCACCACCCTACGAGCAGTACTTC
j_gene: TRBJ1-1; v_gene: TRBV7-9; d_gene: NA; abundance: NA; CDR3aa: CASSLAGAGSTEAFF; CDR3nt: TGTGCCAGCAGCTTAGCGGGGGCTGGGAGCACTGAAGCTTTCTTT
j_gene: TRBJ2-7; v_gene: TRBV2; d_gene: NA; abundance: NA; CDR3aa: CASSEANDYEQYF; CDR3nt: TGTGCCAGCAGTGAAGCCAACGACTACGAGCAGTACTTC
j_gene: TRBJ2-7; v_gene: TRBV28; d_gene: NA; abundance: NA; CDR3aa: CASSSQAFSYEQYF; CDR3nt: TGTGCCAGCAGTTCCCAGGCTTTCTCCTACGAGCAGTACTTC
j_gene: TRBJ2-7; v_gene: TRBV5-3; d_gene: NA; abundance: NA; CDR3aa: CARSLSLLYEQYF; CDR3nt: TGTGCCAGAAGCTTGTCTTTGTTATACGAGCAGTACTTC
j_gene: TRBJ1-6; v_gene: TRBV6-1; d_gene: NA; abundance: NA; CDR3aa: CASSGQPKGVYGDSPLHF; CDR3nt: TGTGCCAGCAGTGGGCAACCCAAGGGAGTTTACGGGGATTCACCCCTCCACTTT
j_gene: TRBJ1-1; v_gene: TRBV5-6; d_gene: NA; abundance: NA; CDR3aa: CASSLGSTEAFF; CDR3nt: TGTGCCAGCAGCCTAGGGAGCACTGAAGCTTTCTTT
j_gene: TRBJ2-1; v_gene: TRBV4-3; d_gene: NA; abundance: NA; CDR3aa: CASSQSHRDRYNEQFF; CDR3nt: TGCGCCAGCAGCCAATCCCACAGGGACCGATACAATGAGCAGTTCTTC
j_gene: TRBJ2-6; v_gene: TRBV6-6; d_gene: NA; abundance: NA; CDR3aa: CASSYLNVLTF; CDR3nt: TGTGCCAGCAGTTACCTCAACGTCCTGACTTTC
j_gene: TRBJ2-2; v_gene: TRBV6-7; d_gene: TRBD2; abundance: NA; CDR3aa: CASPTGGAGRTGELFF; CDR3nt: TGTGCCAGCCCTACCGGGGGGGCCGGTAGAACCGGGGAGCTGTTTTTT
j_gene: TRBJ1-3; v_gene: TRBV30; d_gene: NA; abundance: NA; CDR3aa: CATLSPGPSGNTIYF; CDR3nt: TGTGCTACATTATCGCCCGGGCCCTCTGGAAACACCATATATTTT
j_gene: TRBJ1-3; v_gene: TRBV27; d_gene: NA; abundance: NA; CDR3aa: CASSGAGNTIYF; CDR3nt: TGTGCCAGTTCAGGGGCTGGAAACACCATATATTTT
j_gene: TRBJ2-7; v_gene: TRBV10-3; d_gene: NA; abundance: NA; CDR3aa: CAISERGYNYEQYF; CDR3nt: TGTGCCATCAGTGAGAGAGGGTACAACTACGAGCAGTACTTC
j_gene: TRBJ1-4; v_gene: TRBV7-9; d_gene: NA; abundance: NA; CDR3aa: CASSSGPLHFPNEKLFF; CDR3nt: TGTGCCAGCAGCTCGGGGCCTCTACATTTCCCTAATGAAAAACTGTTTTTT
j_gene: TRBJ1-1; v_gene: TRBV4-1; d_gene: NA; abundance: NA; CDR3aa: CASSQEASGGTNTEAFF; CDR3nt: TGCGCCAGCAGCCAAGAAGCTTCGGGGGGGACGAACACTGAAGCTTTCTTT
j_gene: TRBJ1-1; v_gene: TRBV2; d_gene: TRBD1; abundance: NA; CDR3aa: CASSEHGTAMNTEAFF; CDR3nt: TGTGCCAGCAGTGAGCACGGGACAGCTATGAACACTGAAGCTTTCTTT
j_gene: TRBJ2-1; v_gene: TRBV20-1; d_gene: NA; abundance: NA; CDR3aa: CSANVVGVQFF; CDR3nt: TGCAGTGCTAACGTGGTTGGGGTGCAGTTCTTC
j_gene: TRBJ2-1; v_gene: TRBV7-8; d_gene: NA; abundance: NA; CDR3aa: CASSPGTFTYNEQFF; CDR3nt: TGTGCCAGCAGCCCGGGGACGTTCACCTACAATGAGCAGTTCTTC
j_gene: TRBJ1-2; v_gene: TRBV7-6; d_gene: NA; abundance: NA; CDR3aa: CASSSSGTTNYGYTF; CDR3nt: TGTGCCAGCAGCTCTTCCGGGACAACTAACTATGGCTACACCTTC
j_gene: TRBJ1-6; v_gene: TRBV5-1; d_gene: NA; abundance: few; CDR3aa: CASSVDSSYNSPLHF; CDR3nt: TGCGCCAGCAGCGTGGACAGCTCCTATAATTCACCCCTCCACTTT
j_gene: TRBJ1-2; v_gene: TRBV5-6; d_gene: NA; abundance: NA; CDR3aa: CASRPIGDYYGYTF; CDR3nt: TGTGCCAGCAGGCCGATCGGGGACTACTATGGCTACACCTTC
j_gene: TRBJ1-5; v_gene: TRBV27; d_gene: TRBD1; abundance: NA; CDR3aa: CATRRTGSNQPQHF; CDR3nt: TGTGCCACCCGACGGACAGGGAGCAATCAGCCCCAGCATTTT
j_gene: TRBJ2-5; v_gene: TRBV18; d_gene: TRBD2; abundance: NA; CDR3aa: CASSLAGNQETQYF; CDR3nt: TGTGCCAGCTCATTAGCGGGGAATCAAGAGACCCAGTACTTC
j_gene: TRBJ1-5; v_gene: TRBV5-1; d_gene: NA; abundance: once; CDR3aa: CASSLWGNSNQPQHF; CDR3nt: TGCGCCAGCAGCCTTTGGGGGAATAGCAATCAGCCCCAGCATTTT
j_gene: TRBJ2-1; v_gene: TRBV4-3; d_gene: NA; abundance: NA; CDR3aa: CASSQDGSSYNEQFF; CDR3nt: TGCGCCAGCAGCCAAGATGGGAGCTCCTACAATGAGCAGTTCTTC
j_gene: TRBJ2-7; v_gene: TRBV30; d_gene: TRBD1; abundance: NA; CDR3aa: CAWNRGQGTYEQYF; CDR3nt: TGTGCCTGGAATCGAGGACAGGGCACCTACGAGCAGTACTTC
j_gene: TRBJ2-1; v_gene: TRBV27; d_gene: NA; abundance: NA; CDR3aa: CASRPDKPNEQFF; CDR3nt: TGTGCCAGCAGGCCGGACAAACCCAATGAGCAGTTCTTC